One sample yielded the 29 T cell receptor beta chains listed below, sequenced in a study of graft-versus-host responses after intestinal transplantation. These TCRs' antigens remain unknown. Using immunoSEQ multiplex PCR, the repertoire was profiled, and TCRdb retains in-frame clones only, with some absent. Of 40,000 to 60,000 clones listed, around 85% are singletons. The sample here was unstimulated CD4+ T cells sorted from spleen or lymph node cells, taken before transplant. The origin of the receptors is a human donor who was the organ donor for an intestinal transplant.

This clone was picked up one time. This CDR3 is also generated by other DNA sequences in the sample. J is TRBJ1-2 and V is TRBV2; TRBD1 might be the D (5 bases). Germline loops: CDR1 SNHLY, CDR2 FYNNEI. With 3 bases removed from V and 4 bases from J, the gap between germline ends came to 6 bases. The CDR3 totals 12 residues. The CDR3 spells CASSERGYGYTF. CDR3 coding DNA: TGTGCCAGCAGTGAGAGGGGCTATGGCTACACCTTC. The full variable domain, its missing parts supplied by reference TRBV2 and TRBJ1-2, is EPEVTQTPSHQVTQMGQEVILRCVPISNHLYFYWYRQILGQKVEFLVSFYNNEISEKSEIFDDQFSVERPDGSNFTLKIRSTKLEDSAMYFCASSERGYGYTFGSGTRLTVV.

The CDR3 region has the DNA TGTGCCAGCAGCCAACAGGCGAACACCGGGGAGCTGTTTTTT. This encodes CASSQQANTGELFF. The chain uses TRBV14 and TRBJ2-2; D gene unclear. The germline gives CDR1 SGHDN, CDR2 FVKESK. Trimming took off 2 bases at V and 0 bases at J, with 4 bases between the two ends. CDR3 length equals 14 residues.

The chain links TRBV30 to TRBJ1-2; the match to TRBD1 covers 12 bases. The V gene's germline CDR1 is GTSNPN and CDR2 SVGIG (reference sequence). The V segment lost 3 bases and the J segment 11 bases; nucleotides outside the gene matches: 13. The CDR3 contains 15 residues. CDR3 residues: CAWSAPGTGGIKYTF. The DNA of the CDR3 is TGTGCCTGGAGCGCTCCCGGGACAGGGGGCATAAAGTACACCTTC.

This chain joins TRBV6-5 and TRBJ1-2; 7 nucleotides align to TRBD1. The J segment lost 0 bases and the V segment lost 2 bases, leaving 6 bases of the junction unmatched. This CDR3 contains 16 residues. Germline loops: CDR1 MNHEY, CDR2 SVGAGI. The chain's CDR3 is CASSYVRGTANYGYTF. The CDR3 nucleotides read TGTGCCAGCAGTTACGTTAGAGGGACAGCTAACTATGGCTACACCTTC.

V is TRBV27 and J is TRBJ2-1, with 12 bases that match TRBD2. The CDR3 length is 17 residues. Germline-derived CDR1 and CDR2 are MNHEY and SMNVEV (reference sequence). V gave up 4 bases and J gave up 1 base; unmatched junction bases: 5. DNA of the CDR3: TGTGCCAGCAGTTCAGGACTAGCGGGAAAATCCTACAATGAGCAGTTCTTC. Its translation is CASSSGLAGKSYNEQFF.

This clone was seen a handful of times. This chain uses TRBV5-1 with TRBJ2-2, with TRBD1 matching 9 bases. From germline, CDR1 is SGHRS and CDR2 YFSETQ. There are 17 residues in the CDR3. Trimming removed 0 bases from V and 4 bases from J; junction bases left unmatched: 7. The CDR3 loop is CASSLAQGALFTGELFF. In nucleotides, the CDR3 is TGCGCCAGCAGCTTGGCACAGGGGGCCCTTTTCACCGGGGAGCTGTTTTTT. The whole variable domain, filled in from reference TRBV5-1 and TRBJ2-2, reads KAGVTQTPRYLIKTRGQQVTLSCSPISGHRSVSWYQQTPGQGLQFLFEYFSETQRNKGNFPGRFSGRQFSNSRSEMNVSTLELGDSALYLCASSLAQGALFTGELFFGEGSRLTVL.

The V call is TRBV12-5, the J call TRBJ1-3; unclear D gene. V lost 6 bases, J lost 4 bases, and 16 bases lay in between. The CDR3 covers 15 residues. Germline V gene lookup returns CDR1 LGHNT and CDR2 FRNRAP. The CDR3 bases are TGTGCTAGTGGGGCTACGCGCCTGGGGGGAAACACCATATATTTT. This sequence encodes CASGATRLGGNTIYF.

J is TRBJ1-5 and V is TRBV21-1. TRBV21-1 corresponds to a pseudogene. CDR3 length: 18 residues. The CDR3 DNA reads TGTGCCAGCAGCAAAGTGAGAGGGGGGGGCTATAGCAATCAGCCCCAGCATTTT. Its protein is CASSKVRGGGYSNQPQHF.

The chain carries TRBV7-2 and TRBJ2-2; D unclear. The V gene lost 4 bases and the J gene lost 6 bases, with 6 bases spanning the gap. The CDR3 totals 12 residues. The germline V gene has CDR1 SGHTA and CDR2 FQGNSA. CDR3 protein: CASSYRAGELFF. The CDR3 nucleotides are TGTGCCAGCAGCTACCGTGCCGGGGAGCTGTTTTTT.

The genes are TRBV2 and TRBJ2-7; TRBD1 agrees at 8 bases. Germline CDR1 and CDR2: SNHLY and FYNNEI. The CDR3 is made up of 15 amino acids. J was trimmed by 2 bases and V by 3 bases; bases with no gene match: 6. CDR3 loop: CASSDSGTGTYEQYF. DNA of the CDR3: TGTGCCAGCAGTGATTCCGGGACAGGCACCTACGAGCAGTACTTC.

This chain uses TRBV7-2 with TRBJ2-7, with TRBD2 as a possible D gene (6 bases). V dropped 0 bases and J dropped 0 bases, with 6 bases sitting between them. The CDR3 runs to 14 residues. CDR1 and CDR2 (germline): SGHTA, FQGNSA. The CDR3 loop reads CASSLASGSYEQYF. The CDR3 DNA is TGTGCCAGCAGCTTAGCTAGCGGCTCCTACGAGCAGTACTTC.

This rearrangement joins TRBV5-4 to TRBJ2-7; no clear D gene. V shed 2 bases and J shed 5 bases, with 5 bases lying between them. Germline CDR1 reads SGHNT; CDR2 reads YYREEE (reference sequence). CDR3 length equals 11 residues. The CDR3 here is CASSLRNEQYF. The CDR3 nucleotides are TGTGCCAGCAGCTTAAGGAACGAGCAGTACTTC.

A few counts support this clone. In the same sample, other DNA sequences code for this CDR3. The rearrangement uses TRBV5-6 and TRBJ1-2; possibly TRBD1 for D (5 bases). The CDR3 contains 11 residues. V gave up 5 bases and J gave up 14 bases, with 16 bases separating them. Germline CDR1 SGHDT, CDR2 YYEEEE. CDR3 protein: CASSQGRGRTF. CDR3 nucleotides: TGTGCCAGCAGTCAGGGTCGGGGGAGGACCTTC.

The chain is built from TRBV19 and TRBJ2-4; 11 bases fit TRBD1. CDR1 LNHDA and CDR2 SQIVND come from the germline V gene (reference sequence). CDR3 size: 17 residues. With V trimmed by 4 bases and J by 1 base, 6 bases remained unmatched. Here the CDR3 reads CASSRGQGAAAKNIQYF. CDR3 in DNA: TGTGCCAGTAGTAGAGGACAGGGGGCCGCGGCCAAAAACATTCAGTACTTC. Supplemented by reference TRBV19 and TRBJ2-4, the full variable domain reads DGGITQSPKYLFRKEGQNVTLSCEQNLNHDAMYWYRQDPGQGLRLIYYSQIVNDFQKGDIAEGYSVSREKKESFPLTVTSAQKNPTAFYLCASSRGQGAAAKNIQYFGAGTRLSVL.

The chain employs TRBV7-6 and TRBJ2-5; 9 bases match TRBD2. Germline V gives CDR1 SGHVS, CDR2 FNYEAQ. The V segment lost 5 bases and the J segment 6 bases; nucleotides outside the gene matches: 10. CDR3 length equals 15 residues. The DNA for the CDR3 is TGTGCCAGCAGCACCCCCCCCGCGGGGGGGCAGACCCAGTACTTC. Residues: CASSTPPAGGQTQYF.

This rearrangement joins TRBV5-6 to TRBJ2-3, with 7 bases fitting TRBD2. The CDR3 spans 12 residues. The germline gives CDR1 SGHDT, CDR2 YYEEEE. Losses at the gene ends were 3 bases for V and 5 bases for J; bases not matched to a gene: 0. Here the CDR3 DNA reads TGTGCCAGCAGCTCGGGGGGAGATACGCAGTATTTT. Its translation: CASSSGGDTQYF.

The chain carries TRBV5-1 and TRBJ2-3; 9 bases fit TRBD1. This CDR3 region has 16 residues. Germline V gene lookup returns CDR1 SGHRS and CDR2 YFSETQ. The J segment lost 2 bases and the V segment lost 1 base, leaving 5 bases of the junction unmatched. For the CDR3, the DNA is TGCGCCAGCAGCTTGACAGGGGGCACACACACAGATACGCAGTATTTT. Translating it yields CASSLTGGTHTDTQYF.

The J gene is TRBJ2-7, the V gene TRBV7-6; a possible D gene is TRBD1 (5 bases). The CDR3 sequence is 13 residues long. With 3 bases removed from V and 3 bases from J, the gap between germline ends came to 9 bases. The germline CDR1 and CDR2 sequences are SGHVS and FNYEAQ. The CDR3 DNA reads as TGTGCCAGCAGCTTCCAGGGCGGCTACGAGCAGTACTTC. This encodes CASSFQGGYEQYF.

Written as DNA, the CDR3 is TGTGCCAGTTCTGTGACAGGCCAGGGGCAGCCCCAGCATTTT. This translates into CASSVTGQGQPQHF. The V gene is TRBV19, the J gene TRBJ1-5, with a weak D call TRBD1 (6 bases). The V gene's germline CDR1 is LNHDA and CDR2 SQIVND (reference sequence). V shed 8 bases and J shed 7 bases, with 18 bases lying between them. The CDR3 runs to 14 residues.

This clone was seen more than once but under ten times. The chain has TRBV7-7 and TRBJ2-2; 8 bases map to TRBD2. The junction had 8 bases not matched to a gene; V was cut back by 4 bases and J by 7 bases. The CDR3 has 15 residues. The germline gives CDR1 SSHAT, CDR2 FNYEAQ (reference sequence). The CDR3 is CASSSGGLIVGELFF. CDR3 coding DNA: TGTGCCAGCAGCTCGGGGGGGCTGATCGTCGGGGAGCTGTTTTTT.

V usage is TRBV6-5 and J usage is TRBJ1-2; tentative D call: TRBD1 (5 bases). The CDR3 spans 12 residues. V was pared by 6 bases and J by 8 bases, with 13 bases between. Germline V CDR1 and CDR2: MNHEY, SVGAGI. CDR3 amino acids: CASRNGAGGYTF. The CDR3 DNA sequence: TGTGCCAGCAGGAACGGAGCAGGGGGCTACACCTTC.

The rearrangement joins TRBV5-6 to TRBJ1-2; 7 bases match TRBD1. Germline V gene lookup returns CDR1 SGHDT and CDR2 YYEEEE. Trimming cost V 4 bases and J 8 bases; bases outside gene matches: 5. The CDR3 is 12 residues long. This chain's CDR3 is CASSITGAGYTF. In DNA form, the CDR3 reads TGTGCCAGCAGCATTACAGGGGCAGGCTACACCTTC.

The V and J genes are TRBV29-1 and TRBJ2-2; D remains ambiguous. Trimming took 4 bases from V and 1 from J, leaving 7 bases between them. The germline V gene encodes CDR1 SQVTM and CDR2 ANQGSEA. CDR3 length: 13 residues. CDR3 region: CSVGRLNTGELFF. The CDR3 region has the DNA TGCAGCGTTGGGCGGTTGAACACCGGGGAGCTGTTTTTT.

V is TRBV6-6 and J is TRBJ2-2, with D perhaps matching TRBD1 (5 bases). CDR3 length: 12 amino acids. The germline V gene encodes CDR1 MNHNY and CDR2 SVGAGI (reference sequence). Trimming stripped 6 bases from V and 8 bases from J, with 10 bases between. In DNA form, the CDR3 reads TGTGCCAGCAGACGCAGGGAAGGGGAGCTGTTTTTT. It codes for CASRRREGELFF.

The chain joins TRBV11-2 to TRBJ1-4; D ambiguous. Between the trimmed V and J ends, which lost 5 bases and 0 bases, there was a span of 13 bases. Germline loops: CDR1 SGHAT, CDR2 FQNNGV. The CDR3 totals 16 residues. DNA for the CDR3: TGTGCCAGCAGCCCCGCGTTGGTCCCAACTAATGAAAAACTGTTTTTT. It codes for CASSPALVPTNEKLFF.

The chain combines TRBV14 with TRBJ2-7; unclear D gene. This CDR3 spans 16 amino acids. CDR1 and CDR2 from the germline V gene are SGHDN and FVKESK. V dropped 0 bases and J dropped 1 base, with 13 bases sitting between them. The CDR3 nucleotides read TGTGCCAGCAGCCAAGAAGTCCCCGGGCCGTCCTACGAGCAGTACTTC. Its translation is CASSQEVPGPSYEQYF.

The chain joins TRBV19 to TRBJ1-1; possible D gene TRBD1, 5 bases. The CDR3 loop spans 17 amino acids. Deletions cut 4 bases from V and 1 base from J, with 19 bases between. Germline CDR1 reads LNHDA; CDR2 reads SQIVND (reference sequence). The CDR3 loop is CASSTLPMTETNTEAFF. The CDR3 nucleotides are TGTGCCAGTAGTACCCTACCGATGACAGAGACGAACACTGAAGCTTTCTTT. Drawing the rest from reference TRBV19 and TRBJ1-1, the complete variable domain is DGGITQSPKYLFRKEGQNVTLSCEQNLNHDAMYWYRQDPGQGLRLIYYSQIVNDFQKGDIAEGYSVSREKKESFPLTVTSAQKNPTAFYLCASSTLPMTETNTEAFFGQGTRLTVV.

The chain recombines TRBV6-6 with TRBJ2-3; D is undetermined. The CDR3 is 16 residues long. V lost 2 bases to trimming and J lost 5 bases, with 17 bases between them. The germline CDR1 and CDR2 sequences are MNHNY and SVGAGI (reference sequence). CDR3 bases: TGTGCCAGCAGTTACGACGGGCGGCAGATGGAAGATACGCAGTATTTT. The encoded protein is CASSYDGRQMEDTQYF.

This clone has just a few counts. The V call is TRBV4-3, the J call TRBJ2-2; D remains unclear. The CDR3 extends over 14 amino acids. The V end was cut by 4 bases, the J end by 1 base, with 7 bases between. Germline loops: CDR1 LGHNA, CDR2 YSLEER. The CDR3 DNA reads TGCGCCAGCAGCCCCCGGGTGAACACCGGGGAGCTGTTTTTT. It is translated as CASSPRVNTGELFF.